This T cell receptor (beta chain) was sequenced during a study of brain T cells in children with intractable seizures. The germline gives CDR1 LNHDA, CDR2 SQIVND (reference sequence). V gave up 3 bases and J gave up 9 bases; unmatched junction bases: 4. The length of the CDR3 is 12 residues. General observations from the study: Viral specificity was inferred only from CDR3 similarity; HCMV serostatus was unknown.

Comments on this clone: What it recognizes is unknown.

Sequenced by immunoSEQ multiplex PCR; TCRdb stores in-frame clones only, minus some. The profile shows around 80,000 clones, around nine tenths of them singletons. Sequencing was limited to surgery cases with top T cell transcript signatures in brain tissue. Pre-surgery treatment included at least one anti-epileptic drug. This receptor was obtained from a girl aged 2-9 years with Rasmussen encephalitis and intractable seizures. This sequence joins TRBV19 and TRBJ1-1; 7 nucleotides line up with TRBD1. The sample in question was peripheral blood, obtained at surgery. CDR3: CASSIGDRQAFF. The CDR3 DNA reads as TGTGCCAGTAGTATTGGGGACAGACAAGCTTTCTTT.